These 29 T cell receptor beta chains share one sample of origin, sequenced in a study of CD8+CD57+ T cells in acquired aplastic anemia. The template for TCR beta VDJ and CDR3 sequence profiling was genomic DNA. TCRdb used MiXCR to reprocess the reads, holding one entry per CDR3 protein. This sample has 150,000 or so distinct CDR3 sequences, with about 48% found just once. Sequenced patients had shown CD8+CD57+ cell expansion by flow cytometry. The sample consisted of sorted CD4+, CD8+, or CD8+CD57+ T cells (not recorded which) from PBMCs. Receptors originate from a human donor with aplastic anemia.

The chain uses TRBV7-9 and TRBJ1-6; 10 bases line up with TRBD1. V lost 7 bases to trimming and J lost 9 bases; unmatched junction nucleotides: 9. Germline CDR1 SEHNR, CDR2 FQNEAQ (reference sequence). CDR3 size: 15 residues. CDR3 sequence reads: CASTGGTGAFSPLHF. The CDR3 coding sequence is TGTGCCAGCACTGGAGGGACAGGGGCCTTTTCACCCCTCCACTTT.

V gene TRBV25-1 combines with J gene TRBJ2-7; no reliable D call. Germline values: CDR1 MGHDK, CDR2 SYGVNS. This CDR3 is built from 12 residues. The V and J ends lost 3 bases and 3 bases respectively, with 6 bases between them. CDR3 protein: CASSDPLYEQYF. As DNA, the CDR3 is TGTGCCAGCAGTGACCCCCTCTACGAGCAGTACTTC.

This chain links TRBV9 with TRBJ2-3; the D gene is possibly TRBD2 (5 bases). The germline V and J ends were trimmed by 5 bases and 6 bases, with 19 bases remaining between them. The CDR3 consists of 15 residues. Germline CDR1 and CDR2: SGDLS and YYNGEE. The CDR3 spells CASRSRGAVVDTQYF. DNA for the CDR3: TGTGCCAGCAGGAGCCGGGGAGCGGTCGTCGATACGCAGTATTTT.

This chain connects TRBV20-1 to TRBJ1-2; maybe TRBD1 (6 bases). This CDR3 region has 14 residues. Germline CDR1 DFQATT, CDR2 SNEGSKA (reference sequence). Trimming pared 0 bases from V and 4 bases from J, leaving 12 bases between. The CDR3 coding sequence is TGCAGTGCTAGAGATAACAGGGCTGGCTATGGCTACACCTTC. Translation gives CSARDNRAGYGYTF.

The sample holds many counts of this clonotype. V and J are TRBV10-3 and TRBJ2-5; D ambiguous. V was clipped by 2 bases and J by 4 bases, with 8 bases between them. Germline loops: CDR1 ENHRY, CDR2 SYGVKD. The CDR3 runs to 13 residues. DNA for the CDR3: TGTGCCATCAGTGAGGAAGCGAGAGAGACCCAGTACTTC. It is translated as CAISEEARETQYF.

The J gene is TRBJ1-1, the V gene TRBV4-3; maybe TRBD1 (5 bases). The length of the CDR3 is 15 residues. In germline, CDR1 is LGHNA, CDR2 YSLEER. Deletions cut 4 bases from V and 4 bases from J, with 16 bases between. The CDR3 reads CASSRSGGSGTEAFF. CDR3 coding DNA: TGCGCCAGCAGCCGGAGTGGGGGTTCGGGCACTGAAGCTTTCTTT.

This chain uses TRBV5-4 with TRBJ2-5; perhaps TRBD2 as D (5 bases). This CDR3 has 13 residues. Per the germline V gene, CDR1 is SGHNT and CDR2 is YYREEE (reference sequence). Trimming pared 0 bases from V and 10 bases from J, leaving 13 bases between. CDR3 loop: CASSLGGEGGQYF. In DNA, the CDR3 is TGTGCCAGCAGCTTGGGTGGTGAAGGAGGCCAGTACTTC.

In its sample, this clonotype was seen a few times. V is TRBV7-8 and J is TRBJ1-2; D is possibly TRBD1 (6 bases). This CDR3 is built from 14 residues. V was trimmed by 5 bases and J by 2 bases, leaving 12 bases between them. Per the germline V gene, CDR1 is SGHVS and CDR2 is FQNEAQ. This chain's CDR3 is CASSPLDRNYGYTF. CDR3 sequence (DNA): TGTGCCAGCAGCCCCTTGGACAGAAACTATGGCTACACCTTC. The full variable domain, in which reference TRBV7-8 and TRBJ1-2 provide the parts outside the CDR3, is GAGVSQSPRYKVAKRGQDVALRCDPISGHVSLFWYQQALGQGPEFLTYFQNEAQLDKSGLPSDRFFAERPEGSVSTLKIQRTQQEDSAVYLCASSPLDRNYGYTFGSGTRLTVV.

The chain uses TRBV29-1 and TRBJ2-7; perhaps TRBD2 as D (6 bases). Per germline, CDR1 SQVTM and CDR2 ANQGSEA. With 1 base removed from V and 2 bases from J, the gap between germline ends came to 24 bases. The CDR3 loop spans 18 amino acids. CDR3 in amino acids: CSVEAAIDSRGSPYEQYF. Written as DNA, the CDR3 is TGCAGCGTTGAAGCCGCCATCGATAGCCGGGGGTCACCCTACGAGCAGTACTTC.

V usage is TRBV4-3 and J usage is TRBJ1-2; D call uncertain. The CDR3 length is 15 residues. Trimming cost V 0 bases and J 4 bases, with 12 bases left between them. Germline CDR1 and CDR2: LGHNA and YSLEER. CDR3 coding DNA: TGCGCCAGCAGCCAAGAGACCTGGAGCCCCTATGGCTACACCTTC. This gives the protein CASSQETWSPYGYTF.

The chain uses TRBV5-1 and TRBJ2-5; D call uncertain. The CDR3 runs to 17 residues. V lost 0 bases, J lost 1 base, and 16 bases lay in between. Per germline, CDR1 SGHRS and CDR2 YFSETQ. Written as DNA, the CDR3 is TGCGCCAGCAGCTTGGCCGTTTTCGGCGGCCCCCAAGAGACCCAGTACTTC. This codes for CASSLAVFGGPQETQYF.

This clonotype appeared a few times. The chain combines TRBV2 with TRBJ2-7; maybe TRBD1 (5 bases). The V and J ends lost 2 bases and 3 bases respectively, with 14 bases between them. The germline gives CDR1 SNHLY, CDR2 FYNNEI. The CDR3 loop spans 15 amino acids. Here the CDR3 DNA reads TGTGCCAGCAGTGAAAGGGGTGGCTGGGACTACGAGCAGTACTTC. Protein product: CASSERGGWDYEQYF.

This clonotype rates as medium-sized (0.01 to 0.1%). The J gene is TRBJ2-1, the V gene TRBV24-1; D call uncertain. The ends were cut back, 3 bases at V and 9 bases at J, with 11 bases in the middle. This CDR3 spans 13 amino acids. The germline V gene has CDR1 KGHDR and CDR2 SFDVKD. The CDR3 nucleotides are TGTGCCACCAGTGATGAGGAGACGGGTGAGCAGTTCTTC. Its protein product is CATSDEETGEQFF.

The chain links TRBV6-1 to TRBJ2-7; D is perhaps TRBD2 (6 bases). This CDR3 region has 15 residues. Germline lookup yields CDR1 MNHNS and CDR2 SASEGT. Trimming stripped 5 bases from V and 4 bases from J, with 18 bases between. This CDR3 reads CASSPAFSGMYEQYF. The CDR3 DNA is TGTGCCAGCAGTCCTGCGTTTAGCGGAATGTACGAGCAGTACTTC.

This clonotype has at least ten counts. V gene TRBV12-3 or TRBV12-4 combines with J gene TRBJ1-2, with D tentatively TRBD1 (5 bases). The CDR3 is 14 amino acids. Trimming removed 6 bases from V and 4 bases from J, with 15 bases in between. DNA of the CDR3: TGTGCCAGCAGCGGAATTACAGGATCCTATGGCTACACCTTC. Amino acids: CASSGITGSYGYTF.

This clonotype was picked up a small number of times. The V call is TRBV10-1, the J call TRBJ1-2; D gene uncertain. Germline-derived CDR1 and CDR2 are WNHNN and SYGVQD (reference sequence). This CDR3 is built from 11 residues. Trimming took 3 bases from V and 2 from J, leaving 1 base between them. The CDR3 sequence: CASSDNYGYTF. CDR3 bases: TGCGCCAGCAGTGACAACTATGGCTACACCTTC.

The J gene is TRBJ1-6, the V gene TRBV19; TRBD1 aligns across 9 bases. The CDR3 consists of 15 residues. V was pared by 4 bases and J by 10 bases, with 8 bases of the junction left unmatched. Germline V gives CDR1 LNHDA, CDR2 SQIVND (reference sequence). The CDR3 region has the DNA TGTGCCAGTAGTAATGCCGGGACAGGGTACTCACCCCTCCACTTT. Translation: CASSNAGTGYSPLHF. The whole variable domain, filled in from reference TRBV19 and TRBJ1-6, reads DGGITQSPKYLFRKEGQNVTLSCEQNLNHDAMYWYRQDPGQGLRLIYYSQIVNDFQKGDIAEGYSVSREKKESFPLTVTSAQKNPTAFYLCASSNAGTGYSPLHFGNGTRLTVT.

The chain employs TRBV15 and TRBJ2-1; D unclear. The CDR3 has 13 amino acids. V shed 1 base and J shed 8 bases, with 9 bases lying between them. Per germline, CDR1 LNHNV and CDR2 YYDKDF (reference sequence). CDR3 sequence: CATSRVAVDEQFF. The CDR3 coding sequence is TGTGCCACCAGCAGAGTAGCCGTGGATGAGCAGTTCTTC.

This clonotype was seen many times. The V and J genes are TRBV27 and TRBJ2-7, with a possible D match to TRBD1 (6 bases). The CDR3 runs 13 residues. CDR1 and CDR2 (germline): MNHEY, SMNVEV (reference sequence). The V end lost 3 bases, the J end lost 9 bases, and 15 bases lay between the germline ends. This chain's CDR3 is CASSLGQGTWQYF. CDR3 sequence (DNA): TGTGCCAGCAGTTTGGGGCAGGGGACGTGGCAGTACTTC.

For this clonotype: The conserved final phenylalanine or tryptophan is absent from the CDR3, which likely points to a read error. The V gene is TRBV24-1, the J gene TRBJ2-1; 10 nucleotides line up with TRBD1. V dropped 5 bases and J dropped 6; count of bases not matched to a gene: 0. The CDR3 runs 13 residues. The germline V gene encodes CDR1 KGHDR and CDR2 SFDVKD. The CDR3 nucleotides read TGTGCCACCAGTGGGACAGGGGGCAATGAGCAGTTCCTC. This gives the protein CATSGTGGNEQFL.

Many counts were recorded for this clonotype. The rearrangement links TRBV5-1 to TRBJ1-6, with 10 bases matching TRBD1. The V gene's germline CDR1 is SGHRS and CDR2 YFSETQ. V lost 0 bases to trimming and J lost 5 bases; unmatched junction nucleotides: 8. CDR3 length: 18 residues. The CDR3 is CASSLEVAGQGNNSPLHF. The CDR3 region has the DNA TGCGCCAGCAGCTTGGAAGTGGCGGGACAGGGGAATAATTCACCCCTCCACTTT.

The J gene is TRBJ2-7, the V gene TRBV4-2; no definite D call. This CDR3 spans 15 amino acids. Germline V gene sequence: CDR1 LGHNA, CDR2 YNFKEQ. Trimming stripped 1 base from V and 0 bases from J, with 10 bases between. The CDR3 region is CASSQVTQSSYEQYF. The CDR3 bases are TGTGCCAGCAGCCAAGTTACCCAAAGCTCCTACGAGCAGTACTTC.

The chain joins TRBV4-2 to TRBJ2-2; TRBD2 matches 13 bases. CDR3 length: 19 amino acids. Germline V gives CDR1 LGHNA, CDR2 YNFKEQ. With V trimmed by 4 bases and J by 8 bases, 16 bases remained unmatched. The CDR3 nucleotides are TGTGCCAGCAGCCGACACGCGACTAGCGGGGGGAGGGAAGCGGGGGAGCTGTTTTTT. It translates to CASSRHATSGGREAGELFF.

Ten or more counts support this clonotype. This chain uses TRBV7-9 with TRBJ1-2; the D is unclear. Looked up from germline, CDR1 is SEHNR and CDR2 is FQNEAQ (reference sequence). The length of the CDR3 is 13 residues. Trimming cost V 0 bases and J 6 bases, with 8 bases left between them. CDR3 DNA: TGTGCCAGCAGCTTAGCGAAGGGTGATGGCTACACCTTC. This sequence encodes CASSLAKGDGYTF.

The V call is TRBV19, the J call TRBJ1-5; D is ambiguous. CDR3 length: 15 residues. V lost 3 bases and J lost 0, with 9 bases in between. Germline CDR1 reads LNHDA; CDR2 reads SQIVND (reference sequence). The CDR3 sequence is CASSIVGNSNQPQHF. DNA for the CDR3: TGTGCCAGTAGTATCGTCGGGAATAGCAATCAGCCCCAGCATTTT.

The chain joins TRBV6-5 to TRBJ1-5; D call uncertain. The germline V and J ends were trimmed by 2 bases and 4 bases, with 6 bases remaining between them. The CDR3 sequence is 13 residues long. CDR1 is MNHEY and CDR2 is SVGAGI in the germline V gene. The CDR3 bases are TGTGCCAGCAGTTACCAGGTTAATCAGCCCCAGCATTTT. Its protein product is CASSYQVNQPQHF.

CDR3 region: CSVPLNTGELFF. The CDR3 DNA sequence: TGCAGCGTACCCTTGAACACCGGGGAGCTGTTTTTT. This chain links TRBV29-1 with TRBJ2-2; no clear D gene. CDR3 length: 12 residues. Trimming took 6 bases from V and 1 from J, leaving 6 bases between them. Germline lookup yields CDR1 SQVTM and CDR2 ANQGSEA.

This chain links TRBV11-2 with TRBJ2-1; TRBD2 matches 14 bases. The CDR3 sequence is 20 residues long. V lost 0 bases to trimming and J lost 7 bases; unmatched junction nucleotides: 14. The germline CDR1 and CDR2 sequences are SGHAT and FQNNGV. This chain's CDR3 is CASSLEDWGLAGAGWNEQFF. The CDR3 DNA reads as TGTGCCAGCAGCTTAGAAGATTGGGGACTAGCGGGGGCGGGTTGGAATGAGCAGTTCTTC.

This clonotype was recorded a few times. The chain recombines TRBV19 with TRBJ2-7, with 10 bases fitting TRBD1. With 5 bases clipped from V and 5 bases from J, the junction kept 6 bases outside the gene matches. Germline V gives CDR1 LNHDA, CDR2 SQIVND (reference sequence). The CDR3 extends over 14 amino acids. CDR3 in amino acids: CASSSPGTGDEQYF. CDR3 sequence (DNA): TGTGCCAGTAGTTCCCCCGGGACAGGGGACGAGCAGTACTTC.